What follows are 30 T cell receptor beta chains derived from one specimen sequenced in a study of human T cells and chemical hapten exposure. One entry per CDR3 protein results from TCRdb running MiXCR on the RACE reads. The repertoire holds some 60,000 distinct CDR3 sequences, with roughly an eighth as singletons. Stated time point: patch test 3, about 24 weeks after DPC sensitization. Treatment defined: therapeutic diphenylcyclopropenone sensitization with weekly scalp DPC. This specimen was whole blood, taken in connection with sensitization to the hapten diphenylcyclopropenone (DPC). Receptors originate from a man aged 25 to 45 with alopecia areata. Some clones in this sample may be carry-over from other donors' samples.

This clonotype was recorded a few times. The rearrangement joins TRBV9 to TRBJ2-3, with no clear D. CDR3 size: 13 residues. V was trimmed by 1 base and J by 2 bases, leaving 5 bases between them. The V gene's germline CDR1 is SGDLS and CDR2 YYNGEE. CDR3: CASSVQNTDTQYF. The CDR3 DNA sequence: TGTGCCAGCAGCGTACAAAACACAGATACGCAGTATTTT. Supplemented by reference TRBV9 and TRBJ2-3, the full variable domain reads DSGVTQTPKHLITATGQRVTLRCSPRSGDLSVYWYQQSLDQGLQFLIQYYNGEERAKGNILERFSAQQFPDLHSELNLSSLELGDSALYFCASSVQNTDTQYFGPGTRLTVL.

There are many counts of this clonotype. The genes are TRBV18 and TRBJ1-1, with D perhaps matching TRBD1 (5 bases). V shed 0 bases and J shed 4 bases, with 9 bases lying between them. The length of the CDR3 is 14 residues. Germline lookup yields CDR1 KGHSH and CDR2 LQKENI. The CDR3 loop reads CASSPPSGTTEAFF. The CDR3 nucleotides read TGTGCCAGCTCACCACCATCGGGGACCACTGAAGCTTTCTTT.

This clonotype has just a few counts. The rearrangement uses TRBV6-6 and TRBJ1-5; D remains ambiguous. V dropped 0 bases and J dropped 6 bases, with 24 bases sitting between them. The CDR3 length is 19 residues. The germline V gene encodes CDR1 MNHNY and CDR2 SVGAGI (reference sequence). Written as DNA, the CDR3 is TGTGCCAGCAGTTACTCGAGGACCCCCCGGGCCTCCGTAGGTCAGCCCCAGCATTTT. Encoded protein: CASSYSRTPRASVGQPQHF.

This clonotype has just a few counts. This sequence joins TRBV5-3 and TRBJ2-1; D unresolved. Being an ORF, TRBV5-3 has a function that is uncertain. CDR3 length: 16 amino acids. Trimming left V 0 bases short and J 0 bases short, with 10 bases between. The CDR3 sequence is CARSLAVTSSYNEQFF. The CDR3 DNA is TGTGCCAGAAGCTTGGCAGTCACGAGCTCCTACAATGAGCAGTTCTTC.

This clonotype was recorded many times. This chain links TRBV28 with TRBJ2-5; 8 bases fit TRBD1. The trim removed 8 bases at V and 1 base at J, leaving 9 bases unmatched. Germline-derived CDR1 and CDR2 are MDHEN and SYDVKM. This CDR3 has 15 amino acids. As DNA, the CDR3 is TGTGCCAGCGAGGGATCAACAGGGGGCCAAGAGACCCAGTACTTC. It translates to CASEGSTGGQETQYF.

This clonotype occurred many times. This rearrangement joins TRBV20-1 to TRBJ1-1, with D perhaps TRBD1 (5 bases). There are 13 residues in the CDR3. Germline lookup yields CDR1 DFQATT and CDR2 SNEGSKA (reference sequence). The V end was cut by 7 bases, the J end by 4 bases, with 16 bases between. CDR3 DNA: TGCAGTGTTGGGACGGGGTTAAGCACTGAAGCTTTCTTT. Translation: CSVGTGLSTEAFF.

This clonotype was counted ten times or more. This rearrangement joins TRBV29-1 to TRBJ2-6; D is unresolved. Trimming took 6 bases from V and 2 from J, leaving 8 bases between them. The CDR3 length is 13 residues. Germline assignment: CDR1 SQVTM and CDR2 ANQGSEA. In nucleotides, the CDR3 is TGCAGCGTGCGCCTTACTGGGGCCAACGTCCTGACTTTC. It translates to CSVRLTGANVLTF.

This clonotype was seen repeatedly, ten times or more. V and J are TRBV7-9 and TRBJ2-1; 7 bases match TRBD1. The trim removed 3 bases at V and 2 bases at J, leaving 7 bases unmatched. The CDR3 spans 16 residues. Germline V lookup: CDR1 SEHNR, CDR2 FQNEAQ (reference sequence). CDR3 nucleotide sequence: TGTGCCAGCAGCTTTGAAGGGGGCCTAACCTACAATGAGCAGTTCTTC. It encodes CASSFEGGLTYNEQFF.

The rearrangement links TRBV5-4 to TRBJ2-3; tentatively, D is TRBD2 (7 bases). Trimming left V 3 bases short and J 4 bases short, with 12 bases between. The germline V gene has CDR1 SGHNT and CDR2 YYREEE (reference sequence). The CDR3 consists of 14 residues. The chain's CDR3 is CASSSRGGSDTQYF. The CDR3 nucleotides are TGTGCCAGCAGCTCAAGGGGGGGGTCAGATACGCAGTATTTT.

The chain has TRBV7-9 and TRBJ1-1; D is ambiguous. The V gene's germline CDR1 is SEHNR and CDR2 FQNEAQ (reference sequence). CDR3 length equals 16 residues. Trimming pared 5 bases from V and 5 bases from J, leaving 21 bases between. This CDR3 is CASSPPSGGIGTEAFF. The CDR3 DNA is TGTGCCAGCAGCCCCCCAAGCGGCGGAATTGGTACTGAAGCTTTCTTT.

The chain combines TRBV11-1 with TRBJ2-2, with D tentatively TRBD1 (6 bases). CDR1 is SGHAT and CDR2 is FQDESV in the germline V gene (reference sequence). V was clipped by 4 bases and J by 1 base, with 10 bases between them. The CDR3 covers 15 residues. The CDR3 sequence: CASSSGQLNTGELFF. The CDR3 coding sequence is TGTGCCAGCAGCTCGGGACAATTGAACACCGGGGAGCTGTTTTTT.

The table lists this clonotype with many counts. This chain links TRBV12-3 or TRBV12-4 with TRBJ1-5; maybe TRBD1 (5 bases). Trimming left V 5 bases short and J 2 bases short, with 13 bases between. The CDR3 has 15 residues. The CDR3 region has the DNA TGTGCCAGCAGTGTATTTTGGGGGGGCAATCAGCCCCAGCATTTT. It translates to CASSVFWGGNQPQHF.

This clonotype showed up many times. The chain is built from TRBV6-2 or TRBV6-3 and TRBJ1-2; unclear D gene. V gave up 7 bases and J gave up 7 bases, with 22 bases separating them. This CDR3 is built from 15 residues. The germline gives CDR1 MNHEY, CDR2 SVGEGT. The CDR3 region is CASTPTGGLFSGYTF. In nucleotides, the CDR3 is TGTGCCAGCACCCCCACGGGCGGACTATTCTCTGGCTACACCTTC.

The CDR3 DNA sequence: TGTGCCAGCAGCCCCCGCCGGGACAACTCCTACGAGCAGTACTTC. Protein product: CASSPRRDNSYEQYF. The V and J genes are TRBV9 and TRBJ2-7, with D possibly TRBD1 on 6 matching bases. The V end was cut by 4 bases, the J end by 0 bases, with 14 bases between. The CDR3 is 15 amino acids. CDR1 is SGDLS and CDR2 is YYNGEE in the germline V gene. Variable domain in full (rest from reference TRBV9 and TRBJ2-7): DSGVTQTPKHLITATGQRVTLRCSPRSGDLSVYWYQQSLDQGLQFLIQYYNGEERAKGNILERFSAQQFPDLHSELNLSSLELGDSALYFCASSPRRDNSYEQYFGPGTRLTVT.

This clonotype was detected many times. The chain carries TRBV20-1 and TRBJ1-4, with 10 positions matching TRBD1. The germline gives CDR1 DFQATT, CDR2 SNEGSKA (reference sequence). With 6 bases clipped from V and 0 bases from J, the junction kept 13 bases outside the gene matches. The length of the CDR3 is 18 residues. The CDR3 reads CSAKTPGQGHATNEKLFF. The CDR3 DNA reads as TGCAGTGCCAAGACACCGGGACAGGGGCATGCAACTAATGAAAAACTGTTTTTT.

The rearrangement uses TRBV12-3 or TRBV12-4 and TRBJ1-3; weak D call: TRBD1 (5 bases). Between the trimmed V and J ends, which lost 5 bases and 0 bases, there was a span of 11 bases. The CDR3 consists of 15 residues. The CDR3 DNA reads TGTGCCAGCAGTCAACAGGCTTTCTCTGGAAACACCATATATTTT. Translation: CASSQQAFSGNTIYF.

This clonotype was seen a few times. The V call is TRBV6-2 or TRBV6-3, the J call TRBJ2-5; a weak D match, TRBD2 (5 bases). The CDR3 totals 14 residues. Germline values: CDR1 MNHEY, CDR2 SVGEGT. The V end lost 2 bases, the J end lost 1 base, and 8 bases lay between the germline ends. In DNA, the CDR3 is TGTGCCAGCAGTTACGGAGGTATCCAAGAGACCCAGTACTTC. It yields the protein CASSYGGIQETQYF.

This clonotype was seen ten or more times. The V and J genes are TRBV3-1 and TRBJ2-1; a weak D match, TRBD1 (6 bases). Germline V gene sequence: CDR1 LGHDT, CDR2 YNNKEL (reference sequence). Trimming pared 1 base from V and 0 bases from J, leaving 13 bases between. This CDR3 has 17 amino acids. CDR3 DNA sequence: TGTGCCAGCAGCCAAGTCGCCGGACAGCGCTCCTACAATGAGCAGTTCTTC. It codes for CASSQVAGQRSYNEQFF.

This clonotype was seen only a few times. The chain has TRBV6-4 and TRBJ2-5; no definite D call. The CDR3 is 13 amino acids. Germline V gene sequence: CDR1 MRHNA, CDR2 SNTAGT. Trimming removed 3 bases at V and 7 bases at J, with 12 bases between. This chain's CDR3 is CASSEEEGLTQYF. CDR3 in DNA: TGTGCCAGCAGTGAGGAAGAAGGGTTGACCCAGTACTTC.

This clonotype is medium-sized by share. The V gene is TRBV29-1, the J gene TRBJ2-5; D possibly uses TRBD1 or TRBD2 (5 bases each). Germline CDR1 reads SQVTM; CDR2 reads ANQGSEA. The CDR3 length is 12 residues. Trimming shortened V by 7 bases and J by 5 bases, and 14 bases separated the two germline ends. CDR3 in DNA: TGCAGCGCCTTCAGGGACGTGGAGACCCAGTACTTC. Its translation is CSAFRDVETQYF.

The chain combines TRBV11-1 with TRBJ2-1; no definite D call. This CDR3 comprises 12 residues. Germline CDR1 reads SGHAT; CDR2 reads FQDESV (reference sequence). Trimming pared 4 bases from V and 7 bases from J, leaving 8 bases between. CDR3 sequence: CASSWSGNEQFF. The CDR3 nucleotides are TGTGCCAGCAGCTGGTCCGGGAATGAGCAGTTCTTC.

The genes are TRBV15 and TRBJ1-2, with TRBD1 matching over 10 bases. The V and J ends lost 1 base and 8 bases, in that order; junction bases with no gene match: 10. In germline, CDR1 is LNHNV, CDR2 YYDKDF (reference sequence). The CDR3 sequence is 16 residues long. CDR3: CATSRGSGQGNDGYTF. DNA for the CDR3: TGTGCCACCAGCAGAGGATCGGGACAGGGGAACGACGGCTACACCTTC.

The chain employs TRBV6-1 and TRBJ2-5; unclear D gene. V lost 7 bases to trimming and J lost 1 base, with 7 bases between them. The CDR3 is 12 amino acids. Germline CDR1 reads MNHNS; CDR2 reads SASEGT. The CDR3 DNA reads TGTGCCAGCAAACAATTCCAAGAGACCCAGTACTTC. Translating gives CASKQFQETQYF.

The table lists this clonotype with many counts. The V and J genes are TRBV9 and TRBJ1-2, with D uncertain. This CDR3 is 16 amino acids long. Germline assignment: CDR1 SGDLS and CDR2 YYNGEE. V lost 0 bases and J lost 4, with 16 bases in between. As DNA, the CDR3 is TGTGCCAGCAGCGTAGACCGACTTTCCGAGGCCTATGGCTACACCTTC. It encodes CASSVDRLSEAYGYTF. The variable domain in full, with the rest retrieved from reference TRBV9 and TRBJ1-2, is DSGVTQTPKHLITATGQRVTLRCSPRSGDLSVYWYQQSLDQGLQFLIQYYNGEERAKGNILERFSAQQFPDLHSELNLSSLELGDSALYFCASSVDRLSEAYGYTFGSGTRLTVV.

The rearrangement uses TRBV6-6 and TRBJ1-6; 7 positions match TRBD1. The CDR3 length is 15 residues. J gave up 7 bases and V 11 bases, and 14 bases lay outside the gene matches. The germline V gene encodes CDR1 MNHNY and CDR2 SVGAGI (reference sequence). CDR3 coding DNA: TGTGCCGGCACCCTTGGGGCAGGGGGGAATTCACCCCTCCACTTT. This encodes CAGTLGAGGNSPLHF.

This clonotype was counted only a few times. The chain employs TRBV6-2 or TRBV6-3 and TRBJ2-3; D perhaps matches TRBD2 (6 bases). This CDR3 has 14 amino acids. Trimming stripped 8 bases from V and 2 bases from J, with 14 bases between. CDR1 and CDR2 (germline): MNHEY, SVGEGT. This chain's CDR3 is CASGGNRATDTQYF. CDR3 nucleotides: TGTGCCAGCGGGGGGAACCGAGCCACAGATACGCAGTATTTT.

This clonotype has a count of ten or more. The chain links TRBV27 to TRBJ1-5; TRBD1 might be the D (5 bases). V gave up 3 bases and J gave up 2 bases, with 8 bases separating them. CDR3 size: 14 residues. CDR1 MNHEY and CDR2 SMNVEV come from the germline V gene (reference sequence). CDR3 DNA sequence: TGTGCCAGCAGTTTCGTCAGGGGCAATCAGCCCCAGCATTTT. Protein sequence: CASSFVRGNQPQHF.

This clonotype occurred a few times. The V call is TRBV2, the J call TRBJ2-2; TRBD2 matches at 9 bases. J lost 4 bases, V lost 4 bases, and 7 bases had no gene match. This CDR3 has 16 residues. Germline values: CDR1 SNHLY, CDR2 FYNNEI. For the CDR3, the DNA is TGTGCCAGCAGTGGAAGGCGGGGGGGCCGCACCGGGGAGCTGTTTTTT. Translation: CASSGRRGGRTGELFF. The whole variable domain, remainder taken from reference TRBV2 and TRBJ2-2, is EPEVTQTPSHQVTQMGQEVILRCVPISNHLYFYWYRQILGQKVEFLVSFYNNEISEKSEIFDDQFSVERPDGSNFTLKIRSTKLEDSAMYFCASSGRRGGRTGELFFGEGSRLTVL.

This clonotype was counted between two and nine times. The chain combines TRBV9 with TRBJ2-3; no clear D. V dropped 0 bases and J dropped 6 bases, with 5 bases sitting between them. Per the germline V gene, CDR1 is SGDLS and CDR2 is YYNGEE. The CDR3 is made up of 12 amino acids. In DNA form, the CDR3 reads TGTGCCAGCAGCGTAGCAAAGGATACGCAGTATTTT. Translation: CASSVAKDTQYF.

This clonotype was seen ten or more times. V and J are TRBV12-3 or TRBV12-4 and TRBJ1-6, with D possibly being TRBD1 (5 bases). V shed 1 base and J shed 4 bases, with 8 bases lying between them. The CDR3 totals 15 residues. The DNA for the CDR3 is TGTGCCAGCAGTTTAGGAACAGGTTATAATTCACCCCTCCACTTT. Amino acid sequence: CASSLGTGYNSPLHF.